This T cell receptor (beta chain) was recovered during a study of human T cells and chemical hapten exposure. Time point reported: patch test 2, 6 weeks after DPC sensitization. As for treatment: therapeutic diphenylcyclopropenone sensitization with weekly scalp DPC. Donation of samples came from alopecia patients who were 18 to 70 years old and suitable for DPC. CDR3 length: 15 residues. Germline V lookup: CDR1 ENHRY, CDR2 SYGVKD. Trimming took 5 bases from V and 2 from J; bases not matched to a gene: 5. TCRdb called the RACE reads again in MiXCR, with one record for every CDR3 protein. This table has about 50,000 distinct CDR3 sequences, about a tenth appearing once.

This specimen was whole blood, taken in connection with sensitization to the hapten diphenylcyclopropenone (DPC). The V call is TRBV10-3, the J call TRBJ2-3, with 9 nucleotides matching TRBD1. The TCR comes from a woman in her fifties or sixties with alopecia areata. Some clones in this sample may be carry-over from other donors' samples. This CDR3 reads CAISPGQGITDTQYF. The CDR3 DNA sequence: TGTGCCATCAGTCCGGGACAGGGAATCACAGATACGCAGTATTTT.